The source of this T cell receptor (beta chain) is a study of cytomegalovirus exposure and HLA in healthy donors. Whole-study context: The platform used for the approximately 120 validation repertoires matched that of the 650 to 750 first-cohort repertoires, a later analysis reported. The study's findings and limits: Investigators reported 150 to 200 TCR beta chains as tied to cytomegalovirus. In a later analysis, first-cohort TCR clusters were found to tend to co-occur in the roughly 120 validation repertoires.

The validation cohort, a group of some 120 subjects, included the donors and was separate from the roughly 700-subject first cohort. Profiled with immunoSEQ multiplex PCR; TCRdb holds only in-frame clones, not every one. The repertoire holds some 140,000 clones, just under 90% seen once, with around 5.9% in the top ten. Turning to this clone: Its cognate antigen is unknown.

This TCR derives from a woman under 40 in good health and CMV-seropositive. The sequenced sample was PBMCs.

CDR3 sequence: CASSRGGGPTGAGNTIYF. CDR3 DNA sequence: TGTGCCAGCAGCCGAGGAGGGGGCCCTACAGGAGCTGGAAACACCATATATTTT. This chain joins TRBV5-4 and TRBJ1-3, with TRBD1 matching 7 bases. Germline assignment: CDR1 SGHNT and CDR2 YYREEE (reference sequence). V was pared by 4 bases and J by 2 bases, with 15 bases of the junction left unmatched. The CDR3 extends over 18 amino acids.